This note documents a single TCR beta chain sequence. What antigen it recognizes has not been identified. No base quality information exists; no much larger clone differs at one position. The sample is drawn from a study of technical replicates of blood from a handful of donors (dated by TCRdb to between 2016 and 2019). The protocol used for the library was the immunoSEQ multiplex PCR assay. Not all clones reach the TCRdb copy of this immuneACCESS table, which keeps in-frame sequences only. Checked studies attribute under half of the gap to unresolved V genes and leave the rest unexplained. The sample table contains under 100,000 clones; only one count was recorded for approximately 97% of them. The top ten clones comprise around 0.31% of the sample. The material sequenced was T cells isolated from PBMCs. The clonotype was recovered from a human donor in good health.

The CDR3 region has the sequence CASSSPGTSGYEQYF. The DNA is as follows: TGTGCCAGCAGCTCCCCCGGGACTAGCGGTTACGAGCAGTACTTC. The rearranged chain carries TRBV5-4 and TRBJ2-7, and TRBD2 aligns with 11 junction nucleotides. Reading the germline V gene (reference sequence) gives CDR1 SGHNT and CDR2 YYREEE. Relative to germline, V is missing 3 bases and J is missing 4 bases, with 6 bases of the junction outside any gene match. Taken from cysteine to phenylalanine, the CDR3 has 15 residues. Kept here is only the CDR3 DNA, which spans 45 bases and is read in frame from base 1.